This T cell receptor (beta chain) was obtained from a study of vaccination and CD4 T cells after COVID-19. About the study: Collection of post-vaccine samples followed dose two by a median around 70 days, spanning a range of 14 to 241.

Cultured CD4+ T-cell DNA underwent Oncomine TCR Beta short-read sequencing. From CD4+ T cells that had been cultured, genomic DNA was extracted. TCRdb independently ran MiXCR on the PCR reads; one entry per CDR3 protein. Of 9,000 to 10,000 distinct CDR3 sequences in the sample, roughly 30% were seen once. The treatment was: approximately nine-day PBMC culture with coronavirus spike peptide pools or control peptides (ViraFEST assay). Collection of the unexposed donor's CD4+ T cells took place before the COVID-19 pandemic (2011-2018). This CDR3 contains 13 residues. V was clipped by 4 bases and J by 4 bases, with 10 bases between them. Germline V gene lookup returns CDR1 SGHRS and CDR2 YFSETQ. Details on this clonotype: Antigen specificity is unknown.

Sequencing was performed on CD4+ T cells from blood, cultured in vitro. This chain links TRBV5-1 with TRBJ2-3; D remains ambiguous. This receptor was taken from a human donor in good health. The CDR3 DNA sequence: TGCGCCAGCAGCCCCACAGTTGCAGATACGCAGTATTTT. Protein: CASSPTVADTQYF. The full variable domain, with the rest looked up from reference TRBV5-1 and TRBJ2-3, is KAGVTQTPRYLIKTRGQQVTLSCSPISGHRSVSWYQQTPGQGLQFLFEYFSETQRNKGNFPGRFSGRQFSNSRSEMNVSTLELGDSALYLCASSPTVADTQYFGPGTRLTVL.